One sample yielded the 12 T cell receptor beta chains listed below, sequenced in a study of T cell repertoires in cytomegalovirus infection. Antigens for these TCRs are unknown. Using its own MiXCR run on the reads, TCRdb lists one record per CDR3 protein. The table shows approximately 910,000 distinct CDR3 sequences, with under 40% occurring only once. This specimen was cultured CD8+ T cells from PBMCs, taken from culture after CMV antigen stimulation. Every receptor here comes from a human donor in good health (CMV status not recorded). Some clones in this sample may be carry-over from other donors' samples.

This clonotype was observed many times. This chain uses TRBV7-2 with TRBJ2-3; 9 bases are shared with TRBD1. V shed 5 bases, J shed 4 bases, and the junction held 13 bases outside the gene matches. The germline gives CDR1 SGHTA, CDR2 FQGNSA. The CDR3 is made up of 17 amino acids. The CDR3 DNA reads TGTGCCAGCAGCAAGAGCCGGGACAGGGCTTTTTCAGATACGCAGTATTTT. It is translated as CASSKSRDRAFSDTQYF.

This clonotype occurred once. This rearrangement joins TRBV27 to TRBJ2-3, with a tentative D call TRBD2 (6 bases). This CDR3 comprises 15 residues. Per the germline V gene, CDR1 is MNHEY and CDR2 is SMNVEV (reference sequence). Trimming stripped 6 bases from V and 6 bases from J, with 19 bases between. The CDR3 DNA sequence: TGTGCCAGCAGGATACGGGGGAGAGTAGGGGATACGCAGTATTTT. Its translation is CASRIRGRVGDTQYF.

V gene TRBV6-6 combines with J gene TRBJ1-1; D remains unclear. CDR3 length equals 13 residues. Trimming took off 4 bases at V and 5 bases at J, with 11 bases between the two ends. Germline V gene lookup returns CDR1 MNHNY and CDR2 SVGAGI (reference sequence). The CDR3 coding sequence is TGTGCCAGCAGTTCCCATTTGGAGACTGAAGCTTTCTTT. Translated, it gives CASSSHLETEAFF.

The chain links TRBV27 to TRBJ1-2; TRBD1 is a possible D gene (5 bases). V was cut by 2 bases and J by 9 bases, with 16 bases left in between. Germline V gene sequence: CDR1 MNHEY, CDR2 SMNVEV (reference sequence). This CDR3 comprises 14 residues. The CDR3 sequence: CASSLAGRPLSYTF. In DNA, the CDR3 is TGTGCCAGCAGTTTAGCAGGGCGCCCTTTGAGCTACACCTTC.

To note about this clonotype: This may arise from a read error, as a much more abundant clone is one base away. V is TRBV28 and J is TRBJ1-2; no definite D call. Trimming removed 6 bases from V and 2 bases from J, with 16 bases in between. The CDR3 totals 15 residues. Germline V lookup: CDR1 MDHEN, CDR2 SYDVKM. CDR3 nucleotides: TGTGCCAGCAGCACCTGGACGCTTACCAACTATGGCTACACCTTC. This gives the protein CASSTWTLTNYGYTF.

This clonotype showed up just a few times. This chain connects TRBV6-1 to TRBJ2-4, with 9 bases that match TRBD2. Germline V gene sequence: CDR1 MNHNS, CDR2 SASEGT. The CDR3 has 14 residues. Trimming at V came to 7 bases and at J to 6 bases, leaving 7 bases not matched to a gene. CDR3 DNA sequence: TGTGCCAGCACCCAGCGGGGGGCGGGAAACATTCAGTACTTC. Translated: CASTQRGAGNIQYF.

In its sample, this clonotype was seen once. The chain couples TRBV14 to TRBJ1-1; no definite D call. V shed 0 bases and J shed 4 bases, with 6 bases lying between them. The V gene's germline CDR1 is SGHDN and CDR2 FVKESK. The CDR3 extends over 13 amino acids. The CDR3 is CASSQDTITEAFF. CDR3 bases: TGTGCCAGCAGCCAAGACACTATCACTGAAGCTTTCTTT.

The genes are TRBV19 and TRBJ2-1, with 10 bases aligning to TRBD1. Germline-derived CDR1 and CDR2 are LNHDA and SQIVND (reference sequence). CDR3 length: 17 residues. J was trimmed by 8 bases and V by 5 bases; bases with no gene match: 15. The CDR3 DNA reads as TGTGCCAGTAGTGCTTCATCCGGGACAGGGGCATTTTATGAGCAGTTCTTC. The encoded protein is CASSASSGTGAFYEQFF. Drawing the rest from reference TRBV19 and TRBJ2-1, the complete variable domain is DGGITQSPKYLFRKEGQNVTLSCEQNLNHDAMYWYRQDPGQGLRLIYYSQIVNDFQKGDIAEGYSVSREKKESFPLTVTSAQKNPTAFYLCASSASSGTGAFYEQFFGPGTRLTVL.

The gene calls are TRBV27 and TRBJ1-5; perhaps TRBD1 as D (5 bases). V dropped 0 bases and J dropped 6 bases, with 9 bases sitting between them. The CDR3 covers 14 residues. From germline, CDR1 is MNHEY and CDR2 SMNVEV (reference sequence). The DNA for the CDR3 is TGTGCCAGCAGTTTATCGCGGGGGATTCAGCCCCAGCATTTT. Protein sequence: CASSLSRGIQPQHF.

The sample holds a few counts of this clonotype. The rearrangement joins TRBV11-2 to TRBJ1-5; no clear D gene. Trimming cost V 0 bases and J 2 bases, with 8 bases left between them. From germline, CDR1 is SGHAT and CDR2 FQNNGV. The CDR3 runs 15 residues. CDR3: CASSLEIGGNQPQHF. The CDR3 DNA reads TGTGCCAGCAGCTTAGAGATCGGGGGCAATCAGCCCCAGCATTTT.

The CDR3 bases are TGTGCTAGTGGCTTTACCCTGACAGACCCCTCTAGCAATCAGCCCCAGCATTTT. This encodes CASGFTLTDPSSNQPQHF. This chain connects TRBV12-5 to TRBJ1-5; weak D call: TRBD1 (5 bases). CDR3 size: 18 residues. Germline CDR1 is LGHNT and CDR2 is FRNRAP. Trimming took 6 bases from V and 0 from J, leaving 21 bases between them.

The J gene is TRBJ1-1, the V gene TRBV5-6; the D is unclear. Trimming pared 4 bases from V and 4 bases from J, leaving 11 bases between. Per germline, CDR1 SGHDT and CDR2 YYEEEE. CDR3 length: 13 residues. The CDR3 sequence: CASSPIMGTEAFF. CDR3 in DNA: TGTGCCAGCAGCCCTATCATGGGCACTGAAGCTTTCTTT. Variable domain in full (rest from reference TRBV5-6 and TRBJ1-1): DAGVTQSPTHLIKTRGQQVTLRCSPKSGHDTVSWYQQALGQGPQFIFQYYEEEERQRGNFPDRFSGHQFPNYSSELNVNALLLGDSALYLCASSPIMGTEAFFGQGTRLTVV.